The T cell receptor (beta chain) described here comes from a study of cytomegalovirus exposure and HLA in healthy donors. CDR3 length equals 15 residues. Trimming stripped 0 bases from V and 4 bases from J, with 13 bases between. The germline V gene encodes CDR1 WNHNN and CDR2 SYGVQD (reference sequence). Use of 60 Vbeta and 13 Jbeta primers characterized the PCR. The data were produced by immunoSEQ multiplex PCR, yet TCRdb's version contains in-frame clones alone and is incomplete. The sample includes around 62,000 clones, roughly 80% seen only once; the top ten take 2.5% to 3%. Donors counted as nominally healthy when sampled, yet unrecorded immune exposures were likely. Study-level findings and limits: It was likely that a cluster of highly shared sequence variants was a sequencing artifact. The study found most TCR sequences rare, yet found some public TCRs in many donors.

The sample holds one count of this clone. The antigen remains unidentified. The specimen sequenced was PBMCs. The TCR was taken from a woman aged 30 to 39 in good health and CMV-seronegative. The genes are TRBV10-1 and TRBJ2-7, with D possibly being TRBD1 (6 bases). The CDR3 loop reads CASSESMGANYEQYF. CDR3 nucleotide sequence: TGCGCCAGCAGTGAGTCGATGGGGGCAAATTACGAGCAGTACTTC.